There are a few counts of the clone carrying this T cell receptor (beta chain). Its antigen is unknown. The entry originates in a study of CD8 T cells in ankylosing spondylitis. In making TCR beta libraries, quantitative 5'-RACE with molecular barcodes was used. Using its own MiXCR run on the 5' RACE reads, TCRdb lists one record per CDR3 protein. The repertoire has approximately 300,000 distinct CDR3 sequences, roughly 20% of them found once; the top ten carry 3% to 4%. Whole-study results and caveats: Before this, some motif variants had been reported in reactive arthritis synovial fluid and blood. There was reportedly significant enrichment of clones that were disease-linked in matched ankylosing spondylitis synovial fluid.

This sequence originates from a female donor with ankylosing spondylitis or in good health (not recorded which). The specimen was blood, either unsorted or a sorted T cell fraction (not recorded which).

CDR3 region: CATGQGASDTQYF. In DNA form, the CDR3 reads TGTGCCACCGGACAGGGGGCGTCGGATACGCAGTATTTT. This rearrangement joins TRBV10-3 to TRBJ2-3, with 11 positions matching TRBD1. The CDR3 runs 13 residues. CDR1 is ENHRY, CDR2 SYGVKD, per germline. Unmatched junction bases numbered 6, after V lost 10 bases and J lost 6 bases.